A selection of T cell receptor beta chains follows, all from one sample in a study of T cell responses to AZD1222 COVID-19 vaccine. Clones were read by immunoSEQ multiplex PCR, and TCRdb kept only the in-frame ones, dropping some. Of around 140,000 clones listed, 89% are singletons. The sample in question was peripheral blood, obtained 28 days after the second AZD1222 dose. The receptors shown here come from an adult who received the AZD1222 COVID-19 vaccine. Each CDR3 is given with its conserved first and last residue. The D gene is left open where the match is weak. Rows give clone size only sometimes, using once, few, many, or a class for an expanded clone.

cdr3_nt cdr3_aa j_call clone_size d_call v_call
TGTGCCAGCAGTGAATTGAGCCGACCAAGAGGGACCTACGAGCAGTACTTC CASSELSRPRGTYEQYF TRBJ2-7 . . TRBV2
TGTGCCAGCAGCAAAGGTGTCGGATGCAATCAGCCCCAGCATTTT CASSKGVGCNQPQHF TRBJ1-5 . . TRBV21-1
TGCAGTGCTAGGAGCCGAATTGAAGCTTTCTTT CSARSRIEAFF TRBJ1-1 . . TRBV20-1
TGTGCCAGCAGCCCCGAGATGGAGTCCTACGAGCAGTACTTC CASSPEMESYEQYF TRBJ2-7 . . TRBV7-8
TGTGCCAGCAGTTTAATGTCACACCTAACCTACAATGAGCAGTTCTTC CASSLMSHLTYNEQFF TRBJ2-1 few . TRBV28
TGCGCCAGCAATCGACAACAGACTAGTCCCGAGGGAGATACGCAGTATTTT CASNRQQTSPEGDTQYF TRBJ2-3 . . TRBV5-1
TGTGCCAGCAGTTATGGGGTCACTGAAGCTTTCTTT CASSYGVTEAFF TRBJ1-1 few . TRBV6-6
TGCGCCAGCAGCCCCACAACACAGGGGGCGCAGAATGGCTACACCTTC CASSPTTQGAQNGYTF TRBJ1-2 . TRBD1 TRBV4-3
TGTGCCAGCAGCCCCCGGGACAGGAAAAACACTGAAGCTTTCTTT CASSPRDRKNTEAFF TRBJ1-1 . TRBD1 TRBV7-9
TGCAGCGTTGCCCAGGGGACCTCCTACAATGAGCAGTTCTTC CSVAQGTSYNEQFF TRBJ2-1 once . TRBV29-1
TGTGCCAGCAGCGGGGGGCACTCCTACGAGCAGTACTTC CASSGGHSYEQYF TRBJ2-7 . . TRBV9
TGTGCCAGCAGCCAAAATCTCCTAGCGGGGGACTACGAGCAGTACTTC CASSQNLLAGDYEQYF TRBJ2-7 . TRBD2 TRBV9
TGTGCCACCAGCAGCGGGGCTTACTATGGCTACACCTTC CATSSGAYYGYTF TRBJ1-2 . . TRBV15
TGTGCCACCAGCGCGACACTGGATTCACCCCTCCACTTT CATSATLDSPLHF TRBJ1-6 . . TRBV15
TGTGCCAGCAGCAGGGACAGCTGGGATGGCTACACCTTC CASSRDSWDGYTF TRBJ1-2 . TRBD1 TRBV28
TGTGCCAGCAGCGACGACAGGGTGAGGGGCGAAAAACTGTTTTTT CASSDDRVRGEKLFF TRBJ1-4 . TRBD1 TRBV7-9
TGTGCCAGCAGTTACGGGGCTTCCTACGAGCAGTACTTC CASSYGASYEQYF TRBJ2-7 . . TRBV27
TGTGCCAGCAGCCCCCCGTGGGGGGTGGAGGCTTCACCCCTCCACTTT CASSPPWGVEASPLHF TRBJ1-6 . . TRBV3-1/TRBV3-2
TGTGCCAGCAGCTTAGAGGCGTCCCGCTCCTACGAGCAGTACTTC CASSLEASRSYEQYF TRBJ2-7 . . TRBV7-2
TGTGCCAGCAGGGGACAGGGGAGATATCAGCCCCAGCATTTT CASRGQGRYQPQHF TRBJ1-5 . TRBD1 TRBV2
TGTGCCAGCAGCCCCAGGGGGCGGGGGGAGACCCAGTACTTC CASSPRGRGETQYF TRBJ2-5 . . TRBV7-9
TGTGCCAGCAGCGTAGGAGGGAGTGCCTACGAGCAGTACTTC CASSVGGSAYEQYF TRBJ2-7 . . TRBV9
TGCGCCAGCAGCCAAGAGGCAGTCAACTATGGCTACACCTTC CASSQEAVNYGYTF TRBJ1-2 . . TRBV4-3
TGCGCCAGCAGCCAAGTCACCTCCGGCAACTATGGCTACACCTTC CASSQVTSGNYGYTF TRBJ1-2 . . TRBV4-1
TGTGCCACCAGTGAGGACCGACAAGAGACCCAGTACTTC CATSEDRQETQYF TRBJ2-5 . . TRBV24-1
TGTGCCAGCTCACCACCGGGACTAGCGGGAGGGGGTGAGCAGTTCTTC CASSPPGLAGGGEQFF TRBJ2-1 . TRBD2 TRBV18
TGTGCCAGCAGTACTCGGACAGGGGGTGGAAACACCATATATTTT CASSTRTGGGNTIYF TRBJ1-3 . TRBD1 TRBV6-5
TGTGCCAGCAGCAACGAAACAGGGCCGTATCAGCAGTACTTC CASSNETGPYQQYF TRBJ2-7 . . TRBV21-1
TGTGCCAGCAGTCAACTAGCGGGAGTATACTCCGGGGAGCTGTTTTTT CASSQLAGVYSGELFF TRBJ2-2 . TRBD2 TRBV6-2/TRBV6-3
TGTGCCAGCACCACGTACCGGGACCAAGAGACCCAGTACTTC CASTTYRDQETQYF TRBJ2-5 . . TRBV11-2
TGTGCCAGAAGCTTGCTCTTGTACAGGGCGTATGGCTACACCTTC CARSLLLYRAYGYTF TRBJ1-2 . . TRBV5-3
TGCGCCAGCAGCCAAGGGGTACTAGCGGGAGAGACCCAGTACTTC CASSQGVLAGETQYF TRBJ2-5 . TRBD2 TRBV4-3